The clone carrying this TCR beta chain has more than one count but fewer than ten. Its antigen is unknown. This entry comes from a study of vaccination and CD4 T cells after COVID-19. Study-wide context: Culture controls were given either a CEFX pool, an HIV-1 Nef pool, or no peptide.

This CDR3 has 16 residues. Germline V gene data show CDR1 as MNHNS and CDR2 as SASEGT. The ends lost 2 bases at V and 4 bases at J; junction bases unmatched: 6. Treatment specified: roughly 10-day PBMC culture with coronavirus spike peptide pools or control peptides (ViraFEST assay). At the Johns Hopkins FTIC core, DNA taken from cultured CD4+ T cells was sequenced by way of the Oncomine TCR Beta short-read assay. The source of extracted genomic DNA was cultured CD4+ T cells. From the PCR reads, TCRdb called clonotypes with MiXCR, one entry per CDR3 protein. The data show 10,000 to 15,000 distinct CDR3 sequences, with around 50% seen just once and approximately 25% held by the top ten.

V usage is TRBV6-1 and J usage is TRBJ2-7, with 12 positions matching TRBD2. The clonotype comes from a human donor who had recovered from COVID-19. Sequencing used CD4+ T cells from blood, cultured in vitro. CDR3 sequence: CASSERASGGGYEQYF. CDR3 nucleotide sequence: TGTGCCAGCAGTGAAAGGGCTAGCGGGGGGGGGTACGAGCAGTACTTC.